This T cell receptor beta chain was captured in a study of healthy donors' naive CD4 and CD8 T cells. Broader study findings: Positive CDR3 charge linked to CD4+ cells, negative to CD8+ cells.

V lost 8 bases to trimming and J lost 0 bases, with 8 bases between them. The length of the CDR3 is 13 residues. Germline V gene lookup returns CDR1 LNHDA and CDR2 SQIVND (reference sequence). Notes on this clonotype: Its antigen remains unknown.

Starting from around 500 ng of total RNA, TCR libraries were made with linear amplification. One entry per CDR3 protein, called by TCRdb with MiXCR from the reads. The repertoire has about 200,000 distinct CDR3 sequences, about 70% of them found once; the top ten carry more than 2%. The V gene is TRBV19, the J gene TRBJ2-1; D is perhaps TRBD2 (6 bases). The sequence came from a pool of human donors in good health; the sample pools cells from several healthy donors. Sequencing was carried out using naive CD4+ and CD8+ T cells sorted from blood, pooled from several donors. The CDR3 protein is CASGRSSYNEQFF. The CDR3 nucleotides read TGTGCCAGTGGGAGGAGCTCCTACAATGAGCAGTTCTTC.